One sample yielded the 12 T cell receptor beta chains listed below, sequenced in a study of PD-L1 blockade in urothelial cancer. Using immunoSEQ multiplex PCR, the repertoire was profiled, and TCRdb retains in-frame clones only, with some absent. The sample lists some 41,000 clones, more than 70% occurring once. This material consisted of PBMCs, taken around atezolizumab (anti-PD-L1) treatment. These receptors were obtained from a man older than 75 with urothelial cancer.

This clone showed up just a few times. The chain couples TRBV28 to TRBJ2-2; D may be TRBD1 (6 bases). The CDR3 consists of 14 residues. The V gene lost 6 bases and the J gene lost 5 bases, with 13 bases spanning the gap. Looked up from germline, CDR1 is MDHEN and CDR2 is SYDVKM. The CDR3, as DNA: TGTGCCAGCAGCCCTCCCGGGACAACCGGGGAGCTGTTTTTT. This codes for CASSPPGTTGELFF. Complete variable domain (other parts from reference TRBV28 and TRBJ2-2): DVKVTQSSRYLVKRTGEKVFLECVQDMDHENMFWYRQDPGLGLRLIYFSYDVKMKEKGDIPEGYSVSREKKERFSLILESASTNQTSMYLCASSPPGTTGELFFGEGSRLTVL.

This rearrangement joins TRBV28 to TRBJ1-4, with 8 bases matching TRBD1. CDR3 length: 16 amino acids. V shed 5 bases and J 4 bases; nucleotides not matched to a gene: 9. Looked up from germline, CDR1 is MDHEN and CDR2 is SYDVKM. The CDR3 sequence is CASSPMGTGDNEKLFF. In DNA form, the CDR3 reads TGTGCCAGCAGTCCAATGGGGACAGGAGATAATGAAAAACTGTTTTTT.

V and J are TRBV29-1 and TRBJ1-1; TRBD1 aligns across 7 bases. With 6 bases clipped from V and 4 bases from J, the junction kept 8 bases outside the gene matches. Germline values: CDR1 SQVTM, CDR2 ANQGSEA. CDR3 length: 13 residues. The DNA of the CDR3 is TGCAGCGTAAACAGGGGAGGTAGCACTGAAGCTTTCTTT. Its translation is CSVNRGGSTEAFF.

This clone was seen once. The genes are TRBV19 and TRBJ1-1; D remains ambiguous. CDR3 size: 16 residues. Germline CDR1 and CDR2: LNHDA and SQIVND (reference sequence). Trimming removed 9 bases at V and 5 bases at J, with 25 bases between. In nucleotides, the CDR3 is TGTGCCAGCCTTCCGGGAGTGAAAGGGCGGAGTACTGAAGCTTTCTTT. Its translation is CASLPGVKGRSTEAFF. Full variable domain (missing parts from reference TRBV19 and TRBJ1-1): DGGITQSPKYLFRKEGQNVTLSCEQNLNHDAMYWYRQDPGQGLRLIYYSQIVNDFQKGDIAEGYSVSREKKESFPLTVTSAQKNPTAFYLCASLPGVKGRSTEAFFGQGTRLTVV.

The chain links TRBV1 to TRBJ1-1; TRBD1 is the table's D call and was not checked against the DNA. TRBV1 is described as a pseudogene. The CDR3 is 15 residues long. The CDR3 loop reads CTSSQASGQGGEAFF. The DNA for the CDR3 is TGCACCAGCAGCCAAGCTTCGGGACAGGGGGGTGAAGCTTTCTTT.

This chain links TRBV27 with TRBJ2-1; 8 nucleotides agree with TRBD1. This CDR3 has 12 amino acids. Germline V gene lookup returns CDR1 MNHEY and CDR2 SMNVEV (reference sequence). V was clipped by 6 bases and J by 7 bases; unmatched bases: 2. CDR3 region: CASSWTGNEQFF. The CDR3 DNA reads as TGTGCCAGCAGCTGGACAGGGAATGAGCAGTTCTTC.

The chain employs TRBV28 and TRBJ2-7; a weak D match, TRBD1 (6 bases). V was clipped by 11 bases and J by 2 bases, with 13 bases between them. Germline V gene sequence: CDR1 MDHEN, CDR2 SYDVKM. The CDR3 sequence is 12 residues long. CDR3 amino acids: CASMGATYEQYF. The CDR3 nucleotides are TGTGCCTCCATGGGGGCTACCTACGAGCAGTACTTC.

Notes on this clone: One junction end disagrees with the germline gene, perhaps due to a read error. Other DNA sequences within the sample encode an identical CDR3. V gene TRBV11-2 combines with J gene TRBJ1-4; D is uncertain. The CDR3 runs 13 residues. Germline V gives CDR1 SGHAT, CDR2 FQNNGV. In DNA, the CDR3 is TGTGCCAGTAGCTTAGGAGGGAAAGAAAAACTGTTTTTT. It yields the protein CASSLGGKEKLFF. The full variable domain, in which reference TRBV11-2 and TRBJ1-4 provide the parts outside the CDR3, is EAGVAQSPRYKIIEKRQSVAFWCNPISGHATLYWYQQILGQGPKLLIQFQNNGVVDDSQLPKDRFSAERLKGVDSTLKIQPAKLEDSAVYLCASSLGGKEKLFFGSGTQLSVL.

This rearrangement joins TRBV5-1 to TRBJ2-5, with TRBD2 matching 8 bases. The CDR3 loop spans 17 amino acids. Germline CDR1 reads SGHRS; CDR2 reads YFSETQ. Trimming took 4 bases from V and 2 from J; bases not matched to a gene: 13. In nucleotides, the CDR3 is TGCGCCAGCAGCCCGGGGGGGGGAGCCCTGGGGCAAGAGACCCAGTACTTC. Amino acid sequence: CASSPGGGALGQETQYF.

The genes are TRBV10-1 and TRBJ2-2; D might be TRBD2 (6 bases). This CDR3 has 14 amino acids. The ends were cut back, 5 bases at V and 7 bases at J, with 14 bases in the middle. Germline loops: CDR1 WNHNN, CDR2 SYGVQD (reference sequence). CDR3 sequence reads: CASSRAGRDGELFF. CDR3 nucleotide sequence: TGCGCCAGCAGTCGGGCGGGAAGGGACGGGGAGCTGTTTTTT.

This clone has a handful of counts. CDR3 region: CASSLGQGGQPQHF. The CDR3, as DNA: TGTGCCAGCAGCTTAGGGCAGGGTGGACAGCCCCAGCATTTT. This chain links TRBV7-2 with TRBJ1-5; D is possibly TRBD1 (5 bases). The CDR3 runs to 14 residues. Trimming removed 1 base at V and 7 bases at J, with 11 bases between. Looked up from germline, CDR1 is SGHTA and CDR2 is FQGNSA.

The J gene is TRBJ2-1, the V gene TRBV5-5, with D maybe TRBD2 (6 bases). The germline V gene has CDR1 SGHKS and CDR2 YYEKEE (reference sequence). CDR3 size: 16 residues. The V and J ends lost 2 bases and 2 bases respectively, with 14 bases between them. The CDR3 DNA is TGTGCCAGCAGCTTAGGGACGGGAGTGGCCTACAATGAGCAGTTCTTC. It is translated as CASSLGTGVAYNEQFF.